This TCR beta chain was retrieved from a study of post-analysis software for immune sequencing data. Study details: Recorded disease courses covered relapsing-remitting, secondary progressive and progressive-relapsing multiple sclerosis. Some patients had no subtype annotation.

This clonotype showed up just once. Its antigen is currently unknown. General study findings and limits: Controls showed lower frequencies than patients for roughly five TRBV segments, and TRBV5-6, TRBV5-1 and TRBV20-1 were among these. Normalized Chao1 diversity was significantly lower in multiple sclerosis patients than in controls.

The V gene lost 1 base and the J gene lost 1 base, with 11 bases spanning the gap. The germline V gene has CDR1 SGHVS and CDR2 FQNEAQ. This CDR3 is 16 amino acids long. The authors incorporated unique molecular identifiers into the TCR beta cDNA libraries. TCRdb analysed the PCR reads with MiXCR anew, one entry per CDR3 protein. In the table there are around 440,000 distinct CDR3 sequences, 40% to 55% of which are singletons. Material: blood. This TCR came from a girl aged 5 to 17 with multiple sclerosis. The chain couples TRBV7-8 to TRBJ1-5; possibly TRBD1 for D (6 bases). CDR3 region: CASSLGGGQSNQPQHF. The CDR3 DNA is TGTGCCAGCAGCTTAGGGGGGGGGCAGAGCAATCAGCCCCAGCATTTT.